This T cell receptor beta chain is from a study of cytotoxic CD8 clonotypes in ibrutinib-treated CLL. Overall study findings and caveats: Contraction or stability on treatment was seen for public clonotypes, which were uncommon. Sampling of sustained-remission and progressing patients occurred at differing times.

A note on this clone: What it binds is not known.

TCRdb keeps only in-frame clones here, not all; method: immunoSEQ multiplex PCR. Among over 6,000 clones, roughly 74% were seen once, and the ten largest hold around 5%. Cryopreserved PBMCs were the source of about 1.9 micrograms of genomic DNA, which went to TCR beta libraries. This receptor was identified in a human donor with chronic lymphocytic leukemia. The source was PBMCs, collected before ibrutinib treatment.

The CDR3 nucleotides read TGTGCCACAACCACGGGATACACAGATACGCAGTATTTT. This encodes CATTTGYTDTQYF. This chain connects TRBV2 to TRBJ2-3; possible D gene TRBD2, 5 bases. The CDR3 consists of 13 residues. Trimming took off 10 bases at V and 2 bases at J, with 13 bases between the two ends. Germline V gene lookup returns CDR1 SNHLY and CDR2 FYNNEI. Together with reference TRBV2 and TRBJ2-3, the CDR3 gives the full variable domain: EPEVTQTPSHQVTQMGQEVILRCVPISNHLYFYWYRQILGQKVEFLVSFYNNEISEKSEIFDDQFSVERPDGSNFTLKIRSTKLEDSAMYFCATTTGYTDTQYFGPGTRLTVL.